The rows below give T cell receptor beta chains drawn from one sample of a study of neurological immune-mediated disorders. Each CDR3 protein is one row after TCRdb ran MiXCR on the 5' RACE reads. The data hold approximately 80,000 distinct CDR3 sequences, with approximately 4.6% observed a single time. Sequencing was performed on PBMCs. The receptors originated from a woman aged 55-75 years with multiple sclerosis. CDR3s include the opening cysteine and the closing phenylalanine or tryptophan. A D gene is named only where the DNA matches it firmly. The size field reads once, few, many or a size class.

abundance	d_gene	v_gene	j_gene	CDR3nt	CDR3aa
many	.	TRBV6-4	TRBJ2-3	TGTGCCAGCAGTGACAAGGGCCTCACAGATACGCAGTATTTT	CASSDKGLTDTQYF
many	TRBD1	TRBV28	TRBJ1-5	TGTGCCAGCACCCCGCGGGACAGGGGGCAGGGTCAGCCCCAGCATTTT	CASTPRDRGQGQPQHF
many	TRBD2	TRBV6-5	TRBJ2-5	TGTGCCAGCAGTTACGGAGGAGCGGGACAAGAGACCCAGTACTTC	CASSYGGAGQETQYF
many	TRBD2	TRBV29-1	TRBJ2-1	TGCAGCGTTGCCCCCCTAGCGGGGGAGGAAAATGAGCAGTTCTTC	CSVAPLAGEENEQFF
many	TRBD2	TRBV5-1	TRBJ2-1	TGCGCCAGCAGCACTAGCGGGGGGGCCTCCAATGAGCAGTTCTTC	CASSTSGGASNEQFF
many	TRBD1	TRBV30	TRBJ2-1	TGTGCCCTAAGGGGGCAGGGGGACTACAATGAGCAGTTCTTC	CALRGQGDYNEQFF
many	.	TRBV20-1	TRBJ2-5	TGCAGTGCTAGAGAGCCCCGACAGCCCCAAGAGACCCAGTACTTC	CSAREPRQPQETQYF
many	.	TRBV5-1	TRBJ2-6	TGCGCCAGCAGCTCTGCCTCTGGGGCCAACGTCCTGACTTTC	CASSSASGANVLTF
many	.	TRBV7-9	TRBJ2-6	TGTGCCGGGCCGGAGCGTGGGGCCAACGTCCTGACTTTC	CAGPERGANVLTF
many	.	TRBV20-1	TRBJ1-1	TGCAGTGCTAGAAGAACCGGGACACTGAACACTGAAGCTTTCTTT	CSARRTGTLNTEAFF
many	TRBD1	TRBV4-2	TRBJ2-7	TGTGCCAGCAGCCAAGGACAGGGGGCGATGTACGAGCAGTACTTC	CASSQGQGAMYEQYF
many	.	TRBV7-6	TRBJ2-2	TGTGCCAGCAGCTCAGGGACCCCGGGCGGGGAGCTGTTTTTT	CASSSGTPGGELFF
many	.	TRBV9	TRBJ2-1	TGTGCCAGCAGCGTAGGTTTAGGGCTTGGTAATGAGCAGTTCTTC	CASSVGLGLGNEQFF
many	.	TRBV20-1	TRBJ1-5	TGCAGTGCAACCCGAGGGGTTAATAGCAATCAGCCCCAGCATTTT	CSATRGVNSNQPQHF
few	.	TRBV5-1	TRBJ1-4	TGCGCCAGCAGGCCCAGTAATGAAAAACTGTTTTTT	CASRPSNEKLFF
many	TRBD2	TRBV5-1	TRBJ2-3	TGCGCCAGCAGAGTAGGGACTAGCGGGCTCACAGATACGCAGTATTTT	CASRVGTSGLTDTQYF
many	.	TRBV3-1	TRBJ2-1	TGTGCCAGCAGCCCCACAGGGAGGGGCAGAGTTTCTCACAATGAGCAGTTCTTC	CASSPTGRGRVSHNEQFF
many	.	TRBV28	TRBJ1-1	TGTGCCAGCAGTTTATACGCTGAAGCTTTCTTT	CASSLYAEAFF
many	.	TRBV12-3/TRBV12-4	TRBJ2-5	TGTGCCAGCAGTTTAGCTAGAACGGGCTTCGGGGAGACCCAGTACTTC	CASSLARTGFGETQYF
many	TRBD1	TRBV20-1	TRBJ1-1	TGCAGTGCCACCGGGACAGGGAGTCGGGACACTGAAGCTTTCTTT	CSATGTGSRDTEAFF
many	.	TRBV27	TRBJ1-6	TGTGCCAGCAGTTTGGAGGGAAATTCACCCCTCCACTTT	CASSLEGNSPLHF
many	.	TRBV5-1	TRBJ2-1	TGCGCCAGCAGCTTGAGTAGCTCCTACAATGAGCAGTTCTTC	CASSLSSSYNEQFF
many	.	TRBV15	TRBJ1-1	TGTGCCACCAGCTATCGGCGGATGAACACTGAAGCTTTCTTT	CATSYRRMNTEAFF
many	.	TRBV6-5	TRBJ2-2	TGTGCCAGCAGTTGGATGTACACCGGGGAGCTGTTTTTT	CASSWMYTGELFF
many	.	TRBV27	TRBJ2-5	TGTGCCAGCAGTTCTGTAACAGGGCCCCAAGAGACCCAGTACTTC	CASSSVTGPQETQYF
many	.	TRBV29-1	TRBJ2-7	TGCAGCGTGCAGGGTGTTCCCACCTACGAGCAGTACTTC	CSVQGVPTYEQYF
many	TRBD1	TRBV7-6	TRBJ2-2	TGTGCCAGCAGAGGCCGGGACAGAAGTTCCGGGGAGCTGTTTTTT	CASRGRDRSSGELFF
many	.	TRBV4-2	TRBJ2-2	TGTGCCAGCAGCCAAGAGGCGGCAGCGAACACCGGGGAGCTGTTTTTT	CASSQEAAANTGELFF
many	.	TRBV2	TRBJ2-4	TGTGCCAGCAGTGAAGCAAGACTAGCCAAAAACATTCAGTACTTC	CASSEARLAKNIQYF
many	.	TRBV7-7	TRBJ2-3	TGTGCTAGCAGCATCGGACAGATATACACAGATACGCAGTATTTT	CASSIGQIYTDTQYF
many	TRBD1	TRBV30	TRBJ1-5	TGTGCCTGGAGGGGACAGGGGGCCCGTCAGCCCCAGCATTTT	CAWRGQGARQPQHF
many	TRBD2	TRBV9	TRBJ2-5	TGTGCCAGCAGCGTAGTCAGCGGGGGGGCCCAAGAGACCCAGTACTTC	CASSVVSGGAQETQYF
many	.	TRBV5-6	TRBJ2-3	TGTGCCAGCAGCTTGGGGTCCGGGCCTACAGATACGCAGTATTTT	CASSLGSGPTDTQYF
many	TRBD1	TRBV12-3/TRBV12-4	TRBJ2-7	TGTGCCAGCAGCAACAGGACAGGCAGATCTTACGAGCAGTACTTC	CASSNRTGRSYEQYF
many	.	TRBV20-1	TRBJ1-6	TGCAGTGCTAGAGCGGCGGGAATAAGGAATTCACCCCTCCACTTT	CSARAAGIRNSPLHF
many	.	TRBV7-9	TRBJ2-2	TGTGCCTCCGGAGGGGGGGGCAGGACCGGGGAGCTGTTTTTT	CASGGGGRTGELFF
many	.	TRBV29-1	TRBJ2-7	TGCAGCGTTGATTTGGTGGGGGCCTCGTCCGAGCAGTACTTC	CSVDLVGASSEQYF
many	.	TRBV20-1	TRBJ1-1	TGCAGTGCTAGAGTCACGAACACTGAAGCTTTCTTT	CSARVTNTEAFF
many	.	TRBV20-1	TRBJ1-1	TGCAGTGCCGCGATCGGGACCCCGAACACTGAAGCTTTCTTT	CSAAIGTPNTEAFF